This T cell receptor (beta chain) was sequenced for a study of regulatory T cells in long-lasting Graves disease. Study-wide results and limits: Newly diagnosed disease favored TRBV20-1 and TRBJ2-1 over persistent disease.

Points on this clonotype: The target antigen is unknown.

Library construction for TCR beta used iRepertoire HTBI primers and Arm-PCR of CDR3 regions. TCRdb recomputed calls from the multiplex PCR reads with MiXCR, one row per CDR3 protein. Of hundreds of thousands of distinct CDR3 sequences listed, approximately 13% were seen once; the top ten hold 10%. The CDR3 extends over 16 amino acids. Germline V gene data show CDR1 as SGHRS and CDR2 as YFSETQ. The time point denotes: newly diagnosed GD, antithyroid drugs for less than 3 months. Construction of the TCR library relied on RNA isolated from PBMCs. The sample was also linked to a second study, of T cells in Graves' hyperthyroidism and ophthalmopathy.

The TCR was taken from a man aged 30-40 years with Graves disease. The sample consisted of peripheral blood mononuclear cells (PBMCs), taken at new diagnosis, from a patient treated with antithyroid drugs. The gene calls are TRBV5-1 and TRBJ2-1; 8 nucleotides line up with TRBD1. The assigned J gene may be wrong: the sequence end matches TRBJ2-5 better. The CDR3: CASSSPYRGNGETQYF. The CDR3 DNA reads TGCGCCAGCAGCAGCCCTTACAGGGGGAATGGGGAGACCCAGTACTTC.